This is a list of T cell receptor beta chains from one sample in a study of CD4 T cells in relation to SARS-CoV-2 and coronaviruses. These receptors lack a known antigen. Sequencing used immunoSEQ multiplex PCR; TCRdb keeps in-frame clones, though not all of them. Here the sample spans about 26,000 clones, just under 75% being singletons. The sample was CD4+ T cells from PBMCs, cultured in vitro. The receptors stem from a human donor in good health. The CDR3 runs from the conserved cysteine through the conserved F or W. Fields, in order: D gene, clone size, J gene, V gene, CDR3 DNA, CDR3 protein. D genes are given only for firm matches. Size is stated for part of the rows, as once, few or many counts, or as a class when the clone is expanded.

>-|-|TRBJ2-3|TRBV7-9
TGTGCCAGCAGCCCGCTGTTGGATACGCAGTATTTT
CASSPLLDTQYF
>-|-|TRBJ2-7|TRBV2
TGTGCCAGCAGAGGGGACGGGATCTACGAGCAGTACTTC
CASRGDGIYEQYF
>-|once|TRBJ1-5|TRBV12-3/TRBV12-4
TGTGCCAGCAGTTTAGTTGGCAATCAGCCCCAGCATTTT
CASSLVGNQPQHF
>-|-|TRBJ2-5|TRBV6-2/TRBV6-3
TGTGCCAGCAGCTTAGAAGAGACCCAGTACTTC
CASSLEETQYF
>-|-|TRBJ2-4|TRBV25-1
TGTGCCAGCAGTCCACAGGGAAACATTCAGTACTTC
CASSPQGNIQYF
>TRBD2|once|TRBJ2-1|TRBV5-1
TGCGCCCGGAGTACTAGCGGGAGCCCCAGATTCGCCTACAATGAGCAGTTCTTC
CARSTSGSPRFAYNEQFF
>TRBD1|-|TRBJ2-3|TRBV5-6
TGTGCCAGCAGCTTGGACAGGGGCTCGCGCACAGATACGCAGTATTTT
CASSLDRGSRTDTQYF
>TRBD1|-|TRBJ2-1|TRBV5-5
TGTGCCAGCAGCTTGGGGACAGGGGTCTACAATGAGCAGTTCTTC
CASSLGTGVYNEQFF
>-|-|TRBJ2-1|TRBV6-5
TGTGCCAGCAATTCCTACAATGAGCAGTTCTTC
CASNSYNEQFF
>-|-|TRBJ2-1|TRBV23-1
TGCGCCAGCAGTCAAAGCAAAAATGAGCAGTTCTTC
CASSQSKNEQFF
>-|-|TRBJ2-7|TRBV9
TGTGCCAGCAGCCCCCGAGGAGGACATAAAGACTCCTACGAGCAGTACTTC
CASSPRGGHKDSYEQYF
>TRBD2|-|TRBJ2-7|TRBV10-3
TGTGCCATCAGCCGACGGAGCGGGAGTCTTACATACGAGCAGTACTTC
CAISRRSGSLTYEQYF
>TRBD2|-|TRBJ2-1|TRBV4-1
TGCGCCAGCAGCCAAAACGGGCCCCGCGGGAGGGGCTCCTACAATGAGCAGTTCTTC
CASSQNGPRGRGSYNEQFF
>TRBD1|-|TRBJ2-7|TRBV6-2/TRBV6-3
TGTGCCAGCAGTTACTCAGGGACAGGGGGAAAAGACGAGCAGTACTTC
CASSYSGTGGKDEQYF
>-|-|TRBJ1-2|TRBV6-2/TRBV6-3
TGTGCCAGCAGTTACTCGCGGCAGGGCGGCGGCTACACCTTC
CASSYSRQGGGYTF
>-|-|TRBJ2-5|TRBV10-2
TGCGCCAGCAGTGAGTTGTGGGGTCAAGAGACCCAGTACTTC
CASSELWGQETQYF
>-|-|TRBJ2-7|TRBV4-1
TGCGCCAGCAGCCAAGATCCCGCCGTGGCAGGGTACGAGCAGTACTTC
CASSQDPAVAGYEQYF
>-|-|TRBJ2-3|TRBV5-1
TGCGCCAGCAACAGGGGCACAGATACGCAGTATTTT
CASNRGTDTQYF